This entry features one T cell receptor (beta chain) sequence. This entry is derived from a study of blood T cell repertoires in COVID-19. Study-wide context: Sites in the United States, Italy and Spain provided acute and convalescent COVID-19 samples.

Trimming shortened V by 2 bases and J by 1 base, and 8 bases separated the two germline ends. Per germline, CDR1 SNHLY and CDR2 FYNNEI. The CDR3 length is 14 residues. Measured with immunoSEQ multiplex PCR; TCRdb has only the in-frame clones, and not every one. The table records approximately 13,000 clones, around 88% of them present only once. This chain uses TRBV2 with TRBJ1-1; the D is unclear. This clonotype was sampled from a human donor with active COVID-19. The donor label of this sample is uncertain. Input material: peripheral blood. In nucleotides, the CDR3 is TGTGCCAGCAGTGAAATTCGGGGGAACACTGAAGCTTTCTTT. This encodes CASSEIRGNTEAFF.